This T cell receptor beta chain appears in the sequencing data of a study of neoadjuvant anti-PD-1 for oral cavity cancer. V lost 3 bases to trimming and J lost 4 bases, with 10 bases between them. Germline V gene lookup returns CDR1 LNHDA and CDR2 SQIVND (reference sequence). This CDR3 is 14 amino acids long. The table came from immunoSEQ multiplex PCR; TCRdb's copy has only in-frame clones and leaves some out. The sample contains 7,000 or so clones, roughly 46% of which appear only once. The sequence was collected from a person aged 40 to 85 with oral cavity squamous cell carcinoma. The chain uses TRBV19 and TRBJ1-5; maybe TRBD1 (5 bases). The source material was tumor tissue, sampled before nivolumab (anti-PD-1) treatment. The CDR3 protein is CASSMRGGNQPQHF. Here the CDR3 DNA reads TGTGCCAGTAGTATGCGCGGGGGGAATCAGCCCCAGCATTTT.